Below, 13 T cell receptor beta chains from the same sample are listed, as sequenced in a study of metastatic and nonmetastatic thyroid tumors. Through MiXCR, TCRdb re-clonotyped the PCR reads. The data hold about 38,000 clones, with roughly 50% observed a single time. Each patient came to thyroid surgery without any prior treatment (of any kind). Sequenced: tumor tissue. The receptor source for this set is a male donor with papillary thyroid cancer or a benign thyroid nodule (not recorded which). Some clones in this sample may be carry-over from other donors' samples.

This clone appeared a few times. The genes are TRBV12-3 or TRBV12-4 and TRBJ2-7; 11 bases map to TRBD1. This CDR3 is built from 14 residues. The V gene end was trimmed by 8 bases and the J gene end by 6 bases; junction bases not matched to a gene: 9. Here the CDR3 DNA reads TGTGCCAGCGCCCGGACAGGGGGCCTAAGCGAGCAGTACTTC. This codes for CASARTGGLSEQYF.

In its sample, this clone was seen a few times. The chain uses TRBV18 and TRBJ1-1, with D unresolved. The CDR3 extends over 14 amino acids. Trimming left V 4 bases short and J 3 bases short, with 12 bases between. Germline V lookup: CDR1 KGHSH, CDR2 LQKENI. The CDR3 DNA sequence: TGTGCCAGCTCACTAGAACAGACATACACTGAAGCTTTCTTT. Translated, it gives CASSLEQTYTEAFF.

This clone was detected a few times. CDR3 in DNA: TGTGCCAGCTCACCAGGGTCGGATGGCTACACCTTC. It specifies CASSPGSDGYTF. The chain combines TRBV6-1 with TRBJ1-2, with D possibly TRBD1 on 5 matching bases. The CDR3 runs to 12 residues. The ends were cut back, 8 bases at V and 6 bases at J, with 13 bases in the middle. Germline CDR1 and CDR2: MNHNS and SASEGT.

The V and J genes are TRBV28 and TRBJ2-7, with D perhaps matching TRBD1 (6 bases). Trimming took 4 bases from V and 0 from J, leaving 13 bases between them. Germline loops: CDR1 MDHEN, CDR2 SYDVKM. This CDR3 comprises 15 residues. CDR3 sequence reads: CASSSYPDSSYEQYF. CDR3 nucleotides: TGTGCCAGCAGTTCTTACCCGGACAGCTCCTACGAGCAGTACTTC.

In this sample, this clone turned up many times. The rearrangement uses TRBV20-1 and TRBJ2-3; weak D call: TRBD2 (5 bases). CDR1 is DFQATT, CDR2 SNEGSKA, per germline (reference sequence). The CDR3 runs to 13 residues. In DNA form, the CDR3 reads TGCAGCCTCGTAACGGGAAAGACAGATACGCAGTATTTT. Translation gives CSLVTGKTDTQYF.

The genes are TRBV4-1 and TRBJ2-3; 12 bases align to TRBD2. V lost 1 base, J lost 6 bases, and 5 bases stayed unmatched. The CDR3 contains 16 residues. Germline CDR1 MGHRA, CDR2 YSYEKL. In nucleotides, the CDR3 is TGCGCCAGCAGCCAAGTGCTAGCGGGAGGGAGGGATACGCAGTATTTT. Residues: CASSQVLAGGRDTQYF.

The chain has TRBV2 and TRBJ1-1; perhaps TRBD1 as D (6 bases). Germline CDR1 SNHLY, CDR2 FYNNEI. This CDR3 has 14 amino acids. V was pared by 4 bases and J by 11 bases, with 20 bases between. CDR3 bases: TGTGCCAGCAGTGCGTCAGGGGCGAGTGACCGGGCTTTCTTT. Encoded protein: CASSASGASDRAFF.

The chain joins TRBV11-2 to TRBJ2-7; either TRBD1 or TRBD2 may supply D (6 bases each). This CDR3 contains 14 residues. V was cut by 1 base and J by 4 bases, with 11 bases left in between. CDR1 and CDR2 from the germline V gene are SGHAT and FQNNGV. The CDR3 reads CASSLAGAGYEQYF. Here the CDR3 DNA reads TGTGCCAGCAGCTTAGCAGGGGCGGGGTACGAGCAGTACTTC.

V usage is TRBV2 and J usage is TRBJ1-5, with no clear D. The CDR3 runs 12 residues. Trimming left V 4 bases short and J 6 bases short, with 7 bases between. In germline, CDR1 is SNHLY, CDR2 FYNNEI. The CDR3 region has the DNA TGTGCCAGCAGTGCTCTGCTTCAGCCCCAGCATTTT. Translation gives CASSALLQPQHF. The complete variable domain, with remaining parts taken from reference TRBV2 and TRBJ1-5, reads EPEVTQTPSHQVTQMGQEVILRCVPISNHLYFYWYRQILGQKVEFLVSFYNNEISEKSEIFDDQFSVERPDGSNFTLKIRSTKLEDSAMYFCASSALLQPQHFGDGTRLSIL.

The table lists this clone with many counts. The chain carries TRBV7-8 and TRBJ2-5; the D gene is possibly TRBD1 (6 bases). Germline CDR1 SGHVS, CDR2 FQNEAQ. This CDR3 spans 13 amino acids. V lost 8 bases to trimming and J lost 0 bases, with 10 bases between them. CDR3 sequence reads: CASGDRYQETQYF. The DNA for the CDR3 is TGTGCCAGCGGTGACAGGTACCAAGAGACCCAGTACTTC.

The sample holds a few counts of this clone. The V gene is TRBV6-2 or TRBV6-3, the J gene TRBJ1-2, with TRBD1 matching 8 bases. V was clipped by 6 bases and J by 5 bases; unmatched bases: 8. Germline V CDR1 and CDR2: MNHEY, SVGEGT. The CDR3 is 14 amino acids. CDR3: CASSPGQEVYGYTF. CDR3 in DNA: TGTGCCAGCAGCCCGGGACAGGAAGTTTATGGCTACACCTTC.

In this sample, this clone turned up a few times. The chain combines TRBV5-5 with TRBJ1-6; no clear D. The CDR3 covers 12 residues. CDR1 SGHKS and CDR2 YYEKEE come from the germline V gene (reference sequence). Trimming shortened V by 4 bases and J by 10 bases, and 9 bases separated the two germline ends. CDR3 loop: CASSPQESPLHF. DNA of the CDR3: TGTGCCAGCAGCCCTCAGGAGTCACCCCTCCACTTT.

This chain links TRBV30 with TRBJ1-2; D is unresolved. The germline CDR1 and CDR2 sequences are GTSNPN and SVGIG (reference sequence). Trimming removed 3 bases from V and 4 bases from J, with 12 bases in between. The length of the CDR3 is 13 residues. CDR3 nucleotide sequence: TGTGCCTGGAGCCCGAGCGGGGTCTATGGCTACACCTTC. Protein product: CAWSPSGVYGYTF.